This T cell receptor (beta chain) was identified in a study of cytomegalovirus exposure and HLA in healthy donors. Study-wide findings and caveats: A later analysis found most CMV-associated TCR beta chains apparently HLA-restricted. Reportedly, a later analysis found an Asian-associated ancestry cluster had fewer N-insertions than the approximately 600-donor mean.

The CDR3 consists of 13 residues. Germline lookup yields CDR1 LNHDA and CDR2 SQIVND (reference sequence). V lost 3 bases and J lost 10, with 16 bases in between. This clone showed up just once. No antigen is known for it. 13 Jbeta primers and 60 Vbeta primers were used for the PCR. Measured with immunoSEQ multiplex PCR; TCRdb has only the in-frame clones, and not every one. The data show around 97,000 clones, with about four fifths seen just once and under 5.5% held by the top ten. The chain is built from TRBV19 and TRBJ2-7, with D perhaps TRBD2 (6 bases). Sequenced material: PBMCs. This TCR came from a man in his forties in good health and CMV-seropositive. The CDR3 sequence is CASSITVAASQYF. CDR3 nucleotides: TGTGCCAGTAGTATCACGGTAGCGGCTAGTCAGTACTTC.